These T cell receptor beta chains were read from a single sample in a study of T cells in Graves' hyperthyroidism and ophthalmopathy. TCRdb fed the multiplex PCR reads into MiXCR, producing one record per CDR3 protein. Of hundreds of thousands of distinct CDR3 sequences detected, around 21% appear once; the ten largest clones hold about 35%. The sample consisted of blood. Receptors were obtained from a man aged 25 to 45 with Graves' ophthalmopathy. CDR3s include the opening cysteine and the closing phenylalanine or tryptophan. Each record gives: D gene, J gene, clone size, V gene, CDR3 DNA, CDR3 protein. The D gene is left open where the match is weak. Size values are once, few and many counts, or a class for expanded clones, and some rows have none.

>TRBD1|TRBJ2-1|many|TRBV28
TGTGCCAGCAGTTACACAGGGGGGTACAATGAGCAGTTCTTC
CASSYTGGYNEQFF
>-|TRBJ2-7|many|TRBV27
TGTGCCAGCAGTTCCCTCGGAGGGGTTGGCGAGCAGTACTTC
CASSSLGGVGEQYF
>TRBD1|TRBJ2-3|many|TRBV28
TGTGCCAGCAGTTTAGGGGCGACAGGGAAAGATACGCAGTATTTT
CASSLGATGKDTQYF
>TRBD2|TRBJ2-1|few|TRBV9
TGTGCCAGCAGCGTAGGACTAGCGGGAGTGATCGTGAATGAGCAGTTCTTC
CASSVGLAGVIVNEQFF
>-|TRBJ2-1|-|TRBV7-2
TGTGCCAGCAGCATCTCACAGGGGAGGTCCTACAATGAGCAGTTCTTC
CASSISQGRSYNEQFF
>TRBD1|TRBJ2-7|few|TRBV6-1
TGTGCCACCCAAGCCGGGACAGGGGGCCACGAGCAGTACTTC
CATQAGTGGHEQYF
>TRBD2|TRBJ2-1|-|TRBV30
TGTGCCTGGAGATCACCACTAGCGGGAAAGTTATTAAGCAATGAGCAGTTCTTC
CAWRSPLAGKLLSNEQFF
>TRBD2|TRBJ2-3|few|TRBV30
TGTGCCTGGAGCCCGAAGATCTCTAGCGGGAGAGGAGATACGCAGTATTTT
CAWSPKISSGRGDTQYF
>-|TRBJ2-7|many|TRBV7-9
TGTGCCAGCAGCTTAGCAGCTACGAACGAGCAGTACTTC
CASSLAATNEQYF
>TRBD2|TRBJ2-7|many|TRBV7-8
TGTGCCAGCAGCCCAAGGGCCTGGGGCCAGCGGGGCTCCTACGAGCAGTACTTC
CASSPRAWGQRGSYEQYF
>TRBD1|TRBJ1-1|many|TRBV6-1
TGTGCCAGCAGACTCATAGACAGGGCGAACACTGAAGCTTTCTTT
CASRLIDRANTEAFF
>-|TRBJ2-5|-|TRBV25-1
TGTGCCAGCAGTGATGCGCGGAGGAGAGAGACCCAGTACTTC
CASSDARRRETQYF
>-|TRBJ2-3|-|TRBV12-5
TGTGCTAGTGGTTTGGCGGGGTTTTCAGATACGCAGTATTTT
CASGLAGFSDTQYF
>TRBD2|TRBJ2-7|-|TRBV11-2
TGTGCCAGCAGCCCTAGTACTAGCGGGAGAGGCGAGCAGTACTTC
CASSPSTSGRGEQYF
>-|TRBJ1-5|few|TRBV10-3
TGTGCCATCAGTGATCAGGGTAATCAGCCCCAGCATTTT
CAISDQGNQPQHF
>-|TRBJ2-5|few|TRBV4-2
TGTGCCAGCAGCCAAGATAAGGACAGAGAAGACCAAGAGACCCAGTACTTC
CASSQDKDREDQETQYF
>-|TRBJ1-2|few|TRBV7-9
TGTGCCAGCAGCTTAACAGGGAATAGGGATGGCTACACCTTC
CASSLTGNRDGYTF
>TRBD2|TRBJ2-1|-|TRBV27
TGTGCCAGCAGTCAGGGACTAGCGGCCTACAATGAGCAGTTCTTC
CASSQGLAAYNEQFF
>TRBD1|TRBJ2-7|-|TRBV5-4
TGTGCCAGCAGCTCAATTACAGGGGTTGGCGAGCAGTACTTC
CASSSITGVGEQYF
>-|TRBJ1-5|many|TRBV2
TGTGCCAGCAGTAGCAGGGTTCAGAATCAGCCCCAGCATTTT
CASSSRVQNQPQHF
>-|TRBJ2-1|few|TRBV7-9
TGTGCCAGCAGCTCCGGCGCCTTCAATGAGCAGTTCTTC
CASSSGAFNEQFF
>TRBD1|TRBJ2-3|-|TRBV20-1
TGCAGTGCAGCGACAGGGAACACAGATACGCAGTATTTT
CSAATGNTDTQYF
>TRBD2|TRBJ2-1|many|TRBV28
TGTGCCAGCAGTAGGCATCTAGCGGGACCCTACAATGAGCAGTTCTTC
CASSRHLAGPYNEQFF
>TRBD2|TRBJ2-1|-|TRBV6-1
TGTGCCAGCATCTTAGCGGGAGGGCAGTTCTTC
CASILAGGQFF